One sample yielded the 21 T cell receptor beta chains listed below, sequenced in a study of monozygotic twins with inflammatory bowel disease. After re-calling the 5' RACE reads, TCRdb lists one entry per CDR3 protein, DNA absent. The sample has some 450,000 distinct CDR3 sequences. What was sequenced was blood. Receptor source: a human donor with ulcerative colitis or Crohn's disease, or a healthy co-twin of an affected twin (not recorded which).

The chain employs TRBV29-1 and TRBJ2-2; the D call of TRBD1 rests on TCRdb alone, since no DNA is present to check it. This CDR3 spans 14 amino acids. From germline, CDR1 is SQVTM and CDR2 ANQGSEA. This CDR3 reads CSVPEPVGTGELFF.

J is TRBJ1-2 and V is TRBV2. Per the germline V gene, CDR1 is SNHLY and CDR2 is FYNNEI. This CDR3 contains 13 residues. CDR3 amino acids: CASSEGPNYGYTF.

J is TRBJ2-3 and V is TRBV10-3; TCRdb designates TRBD2, a call that cannot be tested without DNA. This CDR3 is 17 amino acids long. Germline loops: CDR1 ENHRY, CDR2 SYGVKD. The CDR3 loop is CAIRTKPTSEWADTQYF.

This sequence joins TRBV11-2 and TRBJ2-7. Germline V gene data show CDR1 as SGHAT and CDR2 as FQNNGV. The CDR3 has 12 residues. CDR3 amino acids: CASSPQRTEQYF.

This chain links TRBV7-2 with TRBJ2-5; TCRdb outputs TRBD1, but without DNA this stays unchecked. The germline CDR1 and CDR2 sequences are SGHTA and FQGNSA. The CDR3 extends over 14 amino acids. The CDR3 protein is CASSVNRVGETQYF.

The gene calls are TRBV18 and TRBJ2-7. The CDR3 has 13 residues. Germline CDR1 reads KGHSH; CDR2 reads LQKENI. CDR3 region: CASSPVPWDEQYF.

The chain has TRBV20-1 and TRBJ2-3. This CDR3 has 15 amino acids. Looked up from germline, CDR1 is DFQATT and CDR2 is SNEGSKA (reference sequence). The CDR3 loop is CSARTLRSTTDTQYF.

The chain recombines TRBV12-3 or TRBV12-4 with TRBJ1-2; TCRdb outputs TRBD1, but without DNA this stays unchecked. The CDR3 extends over 13 amino acids. The CDR3 sequence: CASSPRGWYGYTF.

V is TRBV2 and J is TRBJ1-2; the TCRdb D gene call, TRBD1, has no DNA to confirm it. Germline values: CDR1 SNHLY, CDR2 FYNNEI. This CDR3 spans 16 amino acids. CDR3 residues: CASSEFLAGGQNGYTF.

This rearrangement joins TRBV6-1 to TRBJ2-7; the D call of TRBD1 rests on TCRdb alone, since no DNA is present to check it. The CDR3 length is 15 residues. CDR1 and CDR2 from the germline V gene are MNHNS and SASEGT. The CDR3 loop reads CASSPDRGRTYEQYF.

The V and J genes are TRBV20-1 and TRBJ2-2; TCRdb names TRBD1, which stays unverified in the absence of DNA. Germline-derived CDR1 and CDR2 are DFQATT and SNEGSKA (reference sequence). The CDR3 is 14 residues long. The CDR3 reads CSARTTVGGGELFF.

The V gene is TRBV4-3, the J gene TRBJ1-5. This CDR3 has 15 amino acids. Germline V gene lookup returns CDR1 LGHNA and CDR2 YSLEER. This CDR3 reads CASSQEIGSNQPQHF.

The chain recombines TRBV4-3 with TRBJ2-3; the D gene TCRdb calls, TRBD1, cannot be checked with no DNA. The CDR3 sequence is 13 residues long. The germline V gene encodes CDR1 LGHNA and CDR2 YSLEER. The CDR3 loop is CASSQRRGDTQYF.

The rearrangement joins TRBV7-2 to TRBJ2-2; TCRdb indicates TRBD1, and absent DNA this call remains unverified. Germline CDR1 is SGHTA and CDR2 is FQGNSA. This CDR3 has 16 amino acids. CDR3 loop: CASSSSGTGATGELFF.

The CDR3 sequence: CASSLAGDGNEQFF. V usage is TRBV7-9 and J usage is TRBJ2-1; TCRdb's D call, TRBD1, is unchecked because there is no DNA. CDR3 length: 14 amino acids. Germline CDR1 reads SEHNR; CDR2 reads FQNEAQ (reference sequence).

The gene calls are TRBV28 and TRBJ1-6. The CDR3 has 11 residues. Germline V gene data show CDR1 as MDHEN and CDR2 as SYDVKM. The CDR3 loop reads CAGSALSPLHF.

This chain connects TRBV2 to TRBJ2-1; TCRdb outputs TRBD2, but without DNA this stays unchecked. The germline CDR1 and CDR2 sequences are SNHLY and FYNNEI. There are 15 residues in the CDR3. The CDR3 sequence: CASRPGLGNYNEQFF.

This chain connects TRBV10-3 to TRBJ2-5. The CDR3 is 11 amino acids. From germline, CDR1 is ENHRY and CDR2 SYGVKD. The CDR3 region is CAIAYEETQYF.

J is TRBJ2-2 and V is TRBV29-1. The CDR3 consists of 15 residues. Germline CDR1 is SQVTM and CDR2 is ANQGSEA. The CDR3 spells CSVKTLLANPGELFF.

The rearrangement uses TRBV4-1 and TRBJ1-3; TCRdb designates TRBD1, a call that cannot be tested without DNA. Germline lookup yields CDR1 MGHRA and CDR2 YSYEKL. CDR3 size: 19 residues. The CDR3 sequence: CASSQGLQGWGYSGNTIYF.

This chain connects TRBV7-2 to TRBJ2-1; TCRdb gives TRBD2 as the D gene, but with no DNA this cannot be confirmed. The CDR3 is 16 amino acids. CDR1 SGHTA and CDR2 FQGNSA come from the germline V gene. CDR3 amino acids: CASSPDLVLTRNEQFF.